Sequencing of this T cell receptor (beta chain) was carried out in a study of T cells in Graves' hyperthyroidism and ophthalmopathy. Graves' hyperthyroidism showing no ophthalmopathy progression within 18 months was considered stable. Patients aged 18 to 65 with hyperthyroidism were newly diagnosed, with duration under 2 months. Each 10 ml fresh peripheral blood draw supplied the PBMCs. Overall study findings and caveats: Expanded thyroid clonotypes (above 0.001) were mostly also found in blood.

Amplification of TCR beta CDR3 regions was performed using RNA transcripts as template. A set of HTBI primers served as the primers for a first-round RT-PCR of the TCR CDR3. TCRdb itself ran the multiplex PCR reads through MiXCR, one entry per CDR3 protein. This table has around 450,000 distinct CDR3 sequences, 15% to 18% appearing once. This clonotype was seen at least ten times. Its antigen is not known. The CDR3 spans 12 residues. Trimming removed 6 bases from V and 5 bases from J, with 10 bases in between. Per germline, CDR1 KGHSH and CDR2 LQKENI. The receptor was isolated from a young woman with Graves' hyperthyroidism. Sequenced material: blood. The rearrangement links TRBV18 to TRBJ2-5, with D hard to call. CDR3 sequence: CASSQQRETQYF. In DNA, the CDR3 is TGTGCCAGCTCTCAGCAGAGGGAGACCCAGTACTTC.